The entry below describes one TCR beta chain. The germline CDR1 and CDR2 sequences are SGHNT and YYREEE (reference sequence). This CDR3 spans 16 amino acids. V was pared by 4 bases and J by 11 bases, with 16 bases of the junction left unmatched. This sample is part of a study of blood T cell repertoires in COVID-19. Turning to the study itself: T cells, B-cell-depleted T cells, or PBMCs supplied cDNA or gDNA.

Recovered participants had two consecutive negative NP/OP PCR tests, healthcare professional clearance, or symptom resolution. Method: immunoSEQ multiplex PCR; TCRdb's copy keeps in-frame clones and lacks some. Among roughly 250,000 clones, under 95% were seen once, and the ten largest hold 1.5% to 2%. The chain has TRBV5-4 and TRBJ2-1; 9 bases map to TRBD2. The source is a woman in her late teens or twenties who had recovered from COVID-19. Sequencing was carried out using PBMCs or T cells enriched from blood (not recorded which). The CDR3 protein is CASSRRGGGALGKQFF. CDR3 nucleotides: TGTGCCAGCAGCCGCCGGGGCGGGGGGGCTCTCGGGAAGCAGTTCTTC.